This paragraph reports one TCR beta chain. As yet, its antigen is unknown. The data belong to a study of OX40 agonist ivuxolimab in advanced cancers. This CDR3 comprises 13 residues. Germline CDR1 is SEHNR and CDR2 is FQNEAQ (reference sequence). V lost 5 bases, J lost 2 bases, and 10 bases lay in between. Measured with immunoSEQ multiplex PCR; TCRdb has only the in-frame clones, and not every one. The profile shows 60,000 to 90,000 clones, under 90% of them singletons. Study outcomes and limitations: Low normalized T-cell clonal expansion was also seen in some nonresponders. In the expanded peripheral T cells, antigen specificity was never determined.

The receptor was derived from an adult with an advanced solid tumor such as melanoma, head and neck, liver or kidney cancer. This material consisted of CD4+ or CD8+ T cells sorted from blood, taken in a trial of the OX40 agonist ivuxolimab. This chain links TRBV7-9 with TRBJ2-7; a weak D match, TRBD2 (5 bases). In DNA form, the CDR3 reads TGTGCCAGCAGCCTAGACGGGACCTACGAGCAGTACTTC. Protein sequence: CASSLDGTYEQYF. Looking up the rest from reference TRBV7-9 and TRBJ2-7 gives the full variable domain: DTGVSQNPRHKITKRGQNVTFRCDPISEHNRLYWYRQTLGQGPEFLTYFQNEAQLEKSRLLSDRFSAERPKGSFSTLEIQRTEQGDSAMYLCASSLDGTYEQYFGPGTRLTVT.